The sequence of this T cell receptor beta chain was determined in a study of blood T cell repertoires in COVID-19. Study in general: COVID-19 samples, acute and convalescent, were from the United States, Italy and Spain.

Trimming cost V 6 bases and J 4 bases; bases outside gene matches: 5. This CDR3 spans 15 amino acids. CDR1 SGHTA and CDR2 FQGNSA come from the germline V gene. This clone came up once. In the source study's methods: Nucleated cell number was recorded as an estimate derived from reference gene primer amplification. Profiled with immunoSEQ multiplex PCR; TCRdb holds only in-frame clones, not every one. V and J calls and clone size are as listed in that table; D and trimming were resolved from the DNA. The repertoire holds about 180,000 clones, with roughly four fifths as singletons. The clonotype originates from a woman in her sixties or seventies with COVID-19, enrolled during active disease. This chain connects TRBV7-2 to TRBJ2-3; 12 bases fit TRBD2. Sequencing was carried out using peripheral blood. CDR3 sequence reads: CASSFPSGRADTQYF. CDR3 nucleotides: TGTGCCAGCAGTTTCCCTAGCGGGAGGGCAGATACGCAGTATTTT.